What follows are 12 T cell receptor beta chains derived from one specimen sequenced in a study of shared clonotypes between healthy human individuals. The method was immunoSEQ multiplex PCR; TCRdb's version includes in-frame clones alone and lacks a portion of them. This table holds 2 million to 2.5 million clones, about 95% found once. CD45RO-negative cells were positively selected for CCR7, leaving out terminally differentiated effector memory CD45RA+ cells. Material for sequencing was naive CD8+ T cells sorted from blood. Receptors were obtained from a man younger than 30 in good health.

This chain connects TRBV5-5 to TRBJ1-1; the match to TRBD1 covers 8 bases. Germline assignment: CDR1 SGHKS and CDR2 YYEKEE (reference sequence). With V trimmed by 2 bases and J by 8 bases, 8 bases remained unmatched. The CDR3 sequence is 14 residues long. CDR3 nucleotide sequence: TGTGCCAGCAGCTTTGTCTCGGGACAGGAGGAAGCTTTCTTT. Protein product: CASSFVSGQEEAFF. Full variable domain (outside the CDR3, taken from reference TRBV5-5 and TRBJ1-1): DAGVTQSPTHLIKTRGQQVTLRCSPISGHKSVSWYQQVLGQGPQFIFQYYEKEERGRGNFPDRFSARQFPNYSSELNVNALLLGDSALYLCASSFVSGQEEAFFGQGTRLTVV.

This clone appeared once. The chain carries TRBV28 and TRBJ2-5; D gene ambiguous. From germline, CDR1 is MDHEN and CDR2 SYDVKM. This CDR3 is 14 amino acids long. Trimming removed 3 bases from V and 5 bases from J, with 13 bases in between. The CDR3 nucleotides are TGTGCCAGCAGTTTCGGGCGACTGATGGAGACCCAGTACTTC. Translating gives CASSFGRLMETQYF.

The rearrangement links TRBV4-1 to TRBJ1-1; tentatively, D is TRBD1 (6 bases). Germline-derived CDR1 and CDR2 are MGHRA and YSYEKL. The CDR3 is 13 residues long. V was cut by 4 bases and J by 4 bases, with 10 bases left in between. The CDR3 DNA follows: TGCGCCAGCAGCCTGGACAGCCCCACTGAAGCTTTCTTT. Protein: CASSLDSPTEAFF.

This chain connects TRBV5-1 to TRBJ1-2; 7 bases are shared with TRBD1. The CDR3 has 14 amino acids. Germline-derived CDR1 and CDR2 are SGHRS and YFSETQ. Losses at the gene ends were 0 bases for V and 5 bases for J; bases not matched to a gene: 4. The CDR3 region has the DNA TGCGCCAGCAGCTTGGGGGACAGACCGTATGGCTACACCTTC. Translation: CASSLGDRPYGYTF.

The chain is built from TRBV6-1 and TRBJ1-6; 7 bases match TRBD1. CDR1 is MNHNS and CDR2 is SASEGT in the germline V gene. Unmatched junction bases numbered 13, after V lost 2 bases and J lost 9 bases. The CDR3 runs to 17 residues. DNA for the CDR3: TGTGCCAGCAGTGAAATGAGAGGGGGCAGGGGGACTTCACCCCTCCACTTT. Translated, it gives CASSEMRGGRGTSPLHF.

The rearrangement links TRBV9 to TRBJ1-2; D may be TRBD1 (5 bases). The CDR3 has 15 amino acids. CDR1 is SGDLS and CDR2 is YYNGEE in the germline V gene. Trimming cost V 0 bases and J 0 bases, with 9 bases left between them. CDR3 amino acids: CASSVEDRSNYGYTF. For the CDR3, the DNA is TGTGCCAGCAGCGTAGAAGACAGATCTAACTATGGCTACACCTTC.

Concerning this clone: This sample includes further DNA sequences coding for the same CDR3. In DNA form, the CDR3 reads TGCGCCAGCAGCCCCGGACTAGCGGGCAGCTCCTACGAGCAGTACTTC. Its translation: CASSPGLAGSSYEQYF. V gene TRBV4-3 combines with J gene TRBJ2-7, with TRBD2 matching over 11 bases. Losses at the gene ends were 4 bases for V and 0 bases for J; bases not matched to a gene: 5. There are 16 residues in the CDR3. CDR1 is LGHNA, CDR2 YSLEER, per germline.

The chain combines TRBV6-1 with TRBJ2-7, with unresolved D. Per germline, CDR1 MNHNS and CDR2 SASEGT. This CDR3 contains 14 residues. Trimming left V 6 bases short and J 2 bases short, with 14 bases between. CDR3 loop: CASSPWQAAYEQYF. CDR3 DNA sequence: TGTGCCAGCAGCCCCTGGCAGGCGGCCTACGAGCAGTACTTC.

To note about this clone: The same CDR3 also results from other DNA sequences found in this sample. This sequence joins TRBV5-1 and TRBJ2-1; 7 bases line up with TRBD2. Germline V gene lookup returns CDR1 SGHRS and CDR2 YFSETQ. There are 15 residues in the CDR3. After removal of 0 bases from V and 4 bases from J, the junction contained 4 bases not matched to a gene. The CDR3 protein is CASSLEGGGYNEQFF. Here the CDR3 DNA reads TGCGCCAGCAGCTTGGAGGGCGGGGGATACAATGAGCAGTTCTTC. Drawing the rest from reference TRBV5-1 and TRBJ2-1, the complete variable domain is KAGVTQTPRYLIKTRGQQVTLSCSPISGHRSVSWYQQTPGQGLQFLFEYFSETQRNKGNFPGRFSGRQFSNSRSEMNVSTLELGDSALYLCASSLEGGGYNEQFFGPGTRLTVL.

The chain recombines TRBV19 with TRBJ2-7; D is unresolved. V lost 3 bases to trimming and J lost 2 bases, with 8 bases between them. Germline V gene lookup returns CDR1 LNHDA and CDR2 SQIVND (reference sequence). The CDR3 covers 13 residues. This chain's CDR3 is CASSILLTYEQYF. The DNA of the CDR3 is TGTGCCAGTAGTATCCTTTTAACCTACGAGCAGTACTTC.

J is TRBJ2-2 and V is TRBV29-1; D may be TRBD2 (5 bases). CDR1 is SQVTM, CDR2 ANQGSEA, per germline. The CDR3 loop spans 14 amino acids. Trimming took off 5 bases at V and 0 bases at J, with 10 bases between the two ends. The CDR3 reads CSVRTSPNTGELFF. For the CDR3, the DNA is TGCAGCGTTCGGACTTCCCCGAACACCGGGGAGCTGTTTTTT.

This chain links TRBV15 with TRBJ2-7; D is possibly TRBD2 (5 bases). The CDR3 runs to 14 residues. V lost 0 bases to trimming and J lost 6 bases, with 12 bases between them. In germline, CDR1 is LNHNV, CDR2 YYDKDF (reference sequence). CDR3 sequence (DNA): TGTGCCACCAGCAGAGATCCCGGGGTCCCCGAGCAGTACTTC. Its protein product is CATSRDPGVPEQYF.